This entry features one T cell receptor (beta chain) sequence. There are 17 residues in the CDR3. TCRdb's table, derived via immunoSEQ multiplex PCR, lists solely in-frame clones and lacks some. In the table there are under 200,000 clones, 75% to 90% of which are singletons. This specimen belongs to a study of blood T cell repertoires in COVID-19. Overall study context: Samples taken during acute and convalescent COVID-19 were collected in the United States, Italy and Spain. The analysed material was cDNA or gDNA that came from T cells, B-cell-depleted T cells, or PBMCs.

This clonotype was obtained from a woman aged 60 to 75 who had recovered from COVID-19. V gene TRBV21-1 combines with J gene TRBJ1-6; the DNA was not compared with TRBD1, the D call given in the table. TRBV21-1 corresponds to a pseudogene. Sequenced input: PBMCs or T cells enriched from blood (not recorded which). The CDR3 sequence is CASSTPHRAWYNSPLHF. The DNA for the CDR3 is TGTGCCAGCAGCACCCCTCACAGGGCTTGGTATAATTCACCCCTCCACTTT.